What follows is one TCR beta chain and its context. Trimming shortened V by 5 bases and J by 4 bases, and 12 bases separated the two germline ends. The V gene's germline CDR1 is MDHEN and CDR2 SYDVKM. The CDR3 length is 13 residues. This entry belongs to a study of blood T cell repertoires in COVID-19. Sequencing used immunoSEQ multiplex PCR; TCRdb keeps in-frame clones, though not all of them. The sample yields about 100,000 clones, about 82% seen once. Input material: peripheral blood. This sequence joins TRBV28 and TRBJ2-7, with no clear D. This sequence originates from a man between 45 and 60 years old with active or convalescent COVID-19. CDR3: CASSSSGPYEQYF. The CDR3 DNA sequence: TGTGCCAGCAGTAGTAGTGGGCCTTACGAGCAGTACTTC. The whole variable domain, filled in from reference TRBV28 and TRBJ2-7, reads DVKVTQSSRYLVKRTGEKVFLECVQDMDHENMFWYRQDPGLGLRLIYFSYDVKMKEKGDIPEGYSVSREKKERFSLILESASTNQTSMYLCASSSSGPYEQYFGPGTRLTVT.